The rows below give T cell receptor beta chains drawn from one sample of a study of spatial heterogeneity in lung cancer. TCRdb itself ran the 5' RACE reads through MiXCR, one entry per CDR3 protein. The sample has about 94,000 distinct CDR3 sequences, approximately 19% seen once. The sequenced sample was PBMCs, obtained at follow-up. The receptors derive from a male donor with early-stage non-small cell lung cancer. The CDR3 runs from the conserved cysteine through the conserved F or W. A D gene is named only where the DNA matches it firmly. Not every row has a clone size; where given, it reads once, few, many or a size class.

>TRBV18|few|TRBJ1-1|TRBD1
CASSPGLQGANTEAFF
TGTGCCAGCTCACCGGGACTACAGGGGGCGAACACTGAAGCTTTCTTT
>TRBV6-6|.|TRBJ1-5|TRBD1
CARRQGGFQPQHF
TGTGCCAGACGACAGGGGGGGTTTCAGCCCCAGCATTTT
>TRBV4-3|few|TRBJ1-1|.
CASSEGGQLNTEAFF
TGCGCCAGCTCAGAAGGGGGGCAGCTGAACACTGAAGCTTTCTTT
>TRBV20-1|.|TRBJ2-1|TRBD2
CSATRLAQDNNEQFF
TGCAGTGCCACTAGACTAGCGCAGGACAACAATGAGCAGTTCTTC
>TRBV20-1|few|TRBJ2-1|TRBD2
CGPRLAGAYNEQFF
TGCGGCCCTAGACTAGCCGGGGCCTACAATGAGCAGTTCTTC
>TRBV20-1|few|TRBJ2-6|.
CSGRGGGANVLTF
TGCAGTGGGAGAGGCGGAGGGGCCAACGTCCTGACTTTC
>TRBV7-2|.|TRBJ2-1|.
CASKPDRAFYNEQFF
TGTGCCAGCAAACCAGACCGAGCTTTCTACAATGAGCAGTTCTTC
>TRBV19|.|TRBJ1-3|.
CATSQSSGNTIYF
TGTGCCACCTCTCAGAGCTCTGGAAACACCATATATTTT
>TRBV5-1|.|TRBJ2-5|.
CASFSPGGGETQYF
TGCGCCAGCTTCTCCCCCGGGGGCGGGGAGACCCAGTACTTC
>TRBV12-3/TRBV12-4|.|TRBJ2-3|.
CASTFGGLTDTQYF
TGTGCCAGCACTTTCGGTGGCCTCACAGATACGCAGTATTTT
>TRBV7-2|many|TRBJ2-5|TRBD1
CASRGQGRETQYF
TGTGCCAGCAGGGGACAGGGACGGGAGACCCAGTACTTC
>TRBV4-2|few|TRBJ1-2|TRBD1
CASSQGQGAGGYTF
TGTGCCAGCAGCCAGGGACAGGGGGCCGGAGGCTACACCTTC
>TRBV15|many|TRBJ1-1|.
CATNSNLNTEAFF
TGTGCCACAAACAGCAATCTGAACACTGAAGCTTTCTTT
>TRBV7-3|.|TRBJ2-1|TRBD1
CASSEDRGRSYNEQFF
TGTGCCAGCAGTGAGGACAGGGGTCGTTCCTACAATGAGCAGTTCTTC
>TRBV19|many|TRBJ2-7|TRBD1
CASSIAGQIYEQYF
TGTGCCAGTAGTATAGCGGGACAGATCTACGAGCAGTACTTC
>TRBV12-3/TRBV12-4|few|TRBJ2-5|TRBD2
CATALKREQETQYF
TGTGCCACCGCCCTCAAGCGGGAACAAGAGACCCAGTACTTC
>TRBV18|many|TRBJ2-6|TRBD1
CASSPRTGALSGANVLTF
TGTGCCAGCTCACCACGGACAGGCGCCCTCTCTGGGGCCAACGTCCTGACTTTC
>TRBV7-2|.|TRBJ2-1|TRBD2
CASSLATSGNEQFF
TGTGCCAGCAGCTTAGCGACTAGCGGGAATGAGCAGTTCTTC
>TRBV29-1|.|TRBJ2-2|TRBD2
CSVEPGTSTGELFF
TGCAGCGTCGAACCCGGGACTAGCACCGGGGAGCTGTTTTTT
>TRBV24-1|.|TRBJ2-6|TRBD1
CATGDRDHSGANVLTF
TGTGCCACAGGGGACAGGGATCACTCTGGGGCCAACGTCCTGACTTTC
>TRBV18|.|TRBJ1-5|.
CASSEDRNQPQHF
TGTGCCAGCTCTGAGGACAGAAATCAGCCCCAGCATTTT
>TRBV4-2|.|TRBJ2-7|TRBD2
CASSQERTSGYEQYF
TGTGCCAGCAGCCAAGAGAGAACTAGCGGCTACGAGCAGTACTTC
>TRBV7-8|many|TRBJ2-6|TRBD1
CASRPGQSNSGANVLTF
TGTGCCAGCAGGCCGGGACAGAGTAACTCTGGGGCCAACGTCCTGACTTTC
>TRBV3-1|.|TRBJ1-3|.
CASSQGPPGAAGNTIYF
TGTGCCAGCAGCCAAGGGCCTCCGGGGGCAGCTGGAAACACCATATATTTT
>TRBV24-1|.|TRBJ2-7|TRBD2
CATRKLRTSGSGSSYEQYF
TGTGCCACCAGGAAACTTCGGACTAGCGGGAGTGGAAGCTCCTACGAGCAGTACTTC
>TRBV7-2|few|TRBJ2-3|.
CASSSTWSTDTQYF
TGTGCCAGCAGCTCGACTTGGTCCACAGATACGCAGTATTTT
>TRBV6-6|.|TRBJ1-1|TRBD1
CASSYSSTNRGPKDTEAFF
TGTGCCAGCAGTTACTCGAGCACTAACAGGGGACCCAAAGACACTGAAGCTTTCTTT
>TRBV20-1|few|TRBJ1-1|.
CSARDGAASNTEAFF
TGCAGTGCTAGAGATGGTGCGGCCTCGAACACTGAAGCTTTCTTT
>TRBV6-5|few|TRBJ2-7|.
CASSYYEQYF
TGTGCCAGCAGTTACTACGAGCAGTACTTC
>TRBV5-1|.|TRBJ1-5|TRBD1
CASSLGQGLNQPQHF
TGCGCCAGCAGCCTCGGACAGGGTTTGAATCAGCCCCAGCATTTT
>TRBV6-2/TRBV6-3|few|TRBJ1-2|.
CASTYLPGTPSRLYGYTF
TGTGCCAGCACCTACCTTCCCGGGACCCCCTCCCGACTCTATGGCTACACCTTC
>TRBV6-1|.|TRBJ1-5|.
CASTPVPSQPQHF
TGTGCCAGCACCCCGGTCCCAAGTCAGCCCCAGCATTTT